The clone carrying this T cell receptor (delta chain) was seen only a few times. The antigen remains unidentified. The sample originates from a study of DNA immune sequencing with unique molecular identifiers. On the study more broadly: Genomic DNA came from γδ T cells magnetically enriched from buffy coats. Notes on the study in general: TRDV2 with TRDJ1 was the commonest TRD rearrangement in healthy donors.

Primers for all 8 TRDV and 4 TRDJ genes amplified genomic DNA in 32-plex. A 12-nucleotide UMI was added during approximately 3 barcoding PCR cycles before adapter PCR. TCRdb reanalysed the multiplex PCR reads via CATT. The table shows about 2,000 delta-chain clones, with more than 5% occurring only once. The length of the CDR3 is 13 residues. V lost 7 bases, J lost 1 base, and 12 bases lay in between. CDR1 GEAIGNYY and CDR2 EKD come from the germline V gene. This sequence originates from a human donor in good health. Source material: gamma-delta T cells from buffy coat blood. The chain is built from TRDV2 and TRDJ1; D is ambiguous. DNA of the CDR3: TGTGCCTGCCGGGTGGGACCCACCGATAAACTCATCTTT. Translated: CACRVGPTDKLIF.